What follows describes a single TCR beta chain. The method was immunoSEQ multiplex PCR; TCRdb's version includes in-frame clones alone and lacks a portion of them. Among roughly 230,000 clones, 89% were seen once, and the ten largest hold 4% to 5%. The sample is drawn from a study of blood T cell repertoires in COVID-19. Overall study context: There were acute and convalescent COVID-19 samples, and they came from the United States, Italy and Spain. T cells, B-cell-depleted T cells, or PBMCs provided the cDNA or gDNA that served as material.

The CDR3 spans 15 residues. Germline loops: CDR1 SGHNT, CDR2 YYREEE (reference sequence). V gave up 4 bases and J gave up 8 bases; unmatched junction bases: 9. This TCR derives from a woman aged 40-49 years who had recovered from COVID-19. The rearrangement joins TRBV5-4 to TRBJ1-6, with 7 bases aligning to TRBD1. The sequencing sample was made of peripheral blood. The CDR3 reads CASSVTGAVDSPLHF. CDR3 sequence (DNA): TGTGCCAGCAGCGTTACAGGGGCAGTGGATTCACCCCTCCACTTT. Full variable domain (missing parts from reference TRBV5-4 and TRBJ1-6): ETGVTQSPTHLIKTRGQQVTLRCSSQSGHNTVSWYQQALGQGPQFIFQYYREEENGRGNFPPRFSGLQFPNYSSELNVNALELDDSALYLCASSVTGAVDSPLHFGNGTRLTVT.